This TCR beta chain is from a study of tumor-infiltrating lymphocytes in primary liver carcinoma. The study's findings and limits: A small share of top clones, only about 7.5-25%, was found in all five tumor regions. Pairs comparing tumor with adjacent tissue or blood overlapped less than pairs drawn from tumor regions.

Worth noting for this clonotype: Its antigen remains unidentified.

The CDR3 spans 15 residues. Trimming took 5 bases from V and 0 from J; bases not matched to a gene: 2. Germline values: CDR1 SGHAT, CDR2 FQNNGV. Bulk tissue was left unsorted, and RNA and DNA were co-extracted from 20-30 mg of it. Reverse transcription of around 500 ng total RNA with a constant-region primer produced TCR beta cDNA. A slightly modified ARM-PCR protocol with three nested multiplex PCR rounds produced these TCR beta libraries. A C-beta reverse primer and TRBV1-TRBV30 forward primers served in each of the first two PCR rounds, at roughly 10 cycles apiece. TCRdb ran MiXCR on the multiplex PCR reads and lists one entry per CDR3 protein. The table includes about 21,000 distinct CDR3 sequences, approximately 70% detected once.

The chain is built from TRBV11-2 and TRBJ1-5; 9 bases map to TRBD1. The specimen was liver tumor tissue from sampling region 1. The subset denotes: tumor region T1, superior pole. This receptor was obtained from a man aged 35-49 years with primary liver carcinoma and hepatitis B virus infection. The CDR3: CASSPDRGSNQPQHF. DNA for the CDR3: TGTGCCAGCAGCCCGGACAGGGGTAGCAATCAGCCCCAGCATTTT.